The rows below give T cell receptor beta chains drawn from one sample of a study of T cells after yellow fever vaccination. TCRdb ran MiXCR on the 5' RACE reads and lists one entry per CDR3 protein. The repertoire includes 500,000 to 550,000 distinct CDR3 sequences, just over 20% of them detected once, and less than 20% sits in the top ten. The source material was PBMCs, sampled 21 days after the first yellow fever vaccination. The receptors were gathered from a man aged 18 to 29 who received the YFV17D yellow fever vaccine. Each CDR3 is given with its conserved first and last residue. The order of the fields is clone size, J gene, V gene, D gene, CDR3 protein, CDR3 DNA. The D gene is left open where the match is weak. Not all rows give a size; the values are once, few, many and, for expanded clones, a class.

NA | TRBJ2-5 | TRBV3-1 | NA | CASSQAGLSRETQYF | TGTGCCAGCAGCCAGGCTGGACTCTCCAGGGAGACCCAGTACTTC
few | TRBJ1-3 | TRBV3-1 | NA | CASSQASRGSGNTIYF | TGTGCCAGCAGCCAAGCTTCCAGGGGCTCTGGAAACACCATATATTTT
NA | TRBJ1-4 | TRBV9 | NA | CASSVAVRGNEKLFF | TGTGCCAGCAGCGTAGCGGTCAGGGGTAATGAAAAACTGTTTTTT
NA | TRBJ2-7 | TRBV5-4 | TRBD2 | CASSERVLGLAGDEQYF | TGTGCCAGCAGCGAAAGGGTCCTGGGACTAGCAGGTGACGAGCAGTACTTC
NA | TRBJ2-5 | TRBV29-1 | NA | CSVGRGETQYF | TGCAGCGTTGGCAGGGGAGAGACCCAGTACTTC
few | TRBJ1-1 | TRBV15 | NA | CATSDPGRYTEAFF | TGTGCCACCAGCGACCCGGGACGGTACACTGAAGCTTTCTTT
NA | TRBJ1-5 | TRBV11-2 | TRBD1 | CASSLKGTGGEGSNQPQHF | TGTGCCAGCAGCTTAAAGGGGACAGGGGGCGAGGGAAGCAATCAGCCCCAGCATTTT
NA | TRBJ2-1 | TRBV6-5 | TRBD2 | CASSLLAGATERQFF | TGTGCCAGCAGTCTACTAGCGGGGGCTACTGAGAGGCAGTTCTTC
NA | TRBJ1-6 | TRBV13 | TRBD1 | CASSLRRGQGASPLHF | TGTGCCAGCAGCTTACGGCGGGGACAGGGTGCTTCACCCCTCCACTTT
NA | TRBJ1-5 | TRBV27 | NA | CASSFGGGGDQPQHF | TGTGCCAGCAGTTTCGGGGGAGGGGGGGATCAGCCCCAGCATTTT
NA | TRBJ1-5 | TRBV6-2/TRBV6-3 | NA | CASSYFPRRTDQPQHF | TGTGCCAGCAGTTACTTCCCCCGCCGGACAGATCAGCCCCAGCATTTT
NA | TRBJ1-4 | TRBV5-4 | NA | CASSLRTGNEKLFF | TGTGCCAGCAGCTTGCGGACTGGGAATGAAAAACTGTTTTTT
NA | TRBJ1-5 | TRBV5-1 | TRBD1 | CASSFGQVVMGPQHF | TGCGCCAGCAGCTTCGGACAGGTCGTCATGGGGCCCCAGCATTTT
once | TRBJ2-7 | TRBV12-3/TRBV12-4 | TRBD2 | CASSLSGLAYEQYF | TGTGCCAGCAGTTTAAGTGGACTAGCCTACGAGCAGTACTTC
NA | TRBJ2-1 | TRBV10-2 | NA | CASSDLAASSYNEQFF | TGCGCCAGCAGTGACTTAGCGGCGAGCTCCTACAATGAGCAGTTCTTC
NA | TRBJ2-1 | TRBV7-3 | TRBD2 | CASSLTAGGPNEQFF | TGTGCCAGCAGCTTAACCGCGGGGGGCCCGAATGAGCAGTTCTTC
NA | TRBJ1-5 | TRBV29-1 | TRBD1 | CSVEDPDREGQPQHF | TGCAGCGTTGAAGATCCTGACAGGGAGGGACAGCCCCAGCATTTT
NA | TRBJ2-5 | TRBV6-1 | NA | CASSEGVTGRGLETQYF | TGTGCCAGCAGTGAAGGTGTAACAGGCCGGGGCTTAGAGACCCAGTACTTC
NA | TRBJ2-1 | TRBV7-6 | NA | CASSRSSDGTFYEQFF | TGTGCCAGCAGCCGCTCTAGCGACGGGACATTTTATGAGCAGTTCTTC
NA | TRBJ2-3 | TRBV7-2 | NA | CASRPRGTPTDTQYF | TGTGCCAGCAGGCCCCGGGGGACACCCACAGATACGCAGTATTTT
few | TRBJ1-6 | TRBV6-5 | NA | CASSQLNSPLHF | TGTGCCAGCAGCCAATTGAATTCACCCCTCCACTTT
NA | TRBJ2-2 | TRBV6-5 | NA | CASSSNWGEAGELFF | TGTGCCAGCAGTTCTAACTGGGGGGAGGCCGGGGAGCTGTTTTTT
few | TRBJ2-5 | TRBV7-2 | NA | CASSGGRSQETQYF | TGTGCCAGCAGCGGGGGGCGGAGCCAAGAGACCCAGTACTTC
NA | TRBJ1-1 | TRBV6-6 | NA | CASSSTLNTEAFF | TGTGCCAGCAGTTCCACCTTGAACACTGAAGCTTTCTTT
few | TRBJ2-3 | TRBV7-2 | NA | CASSSPLPRWGTDTQYF | TGTGCCAGCAGCTCCCCCCTCCCCCGGTGGGGCACAGATACGCAGTATTTT
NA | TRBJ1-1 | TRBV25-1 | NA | CASSALITGDTEAFF | TGTGCCAGCAGTGCACTAATAACGGGGGACACTGAAGCTTTCTTT
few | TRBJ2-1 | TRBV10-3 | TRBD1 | CANARQGASNEQFF | TGTGCCAACGCTAGGCAGGGGGCTTCCAATGAGCAGTTCTTC
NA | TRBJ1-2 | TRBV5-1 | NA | CASKLETVPIGYTF | TGCGCCAGCAAACTTGAGACAGTCCCCATTGGCTACACCTTC
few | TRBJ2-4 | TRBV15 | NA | CATSRDPPVTAKNIQYF | TGTGCCACCAGCAGAGATCCCCCAGTAACAGCCAAAAACATTCAGTACTTC
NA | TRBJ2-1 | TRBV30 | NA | CAWDYLRGNEQFF | TGTGCCTGGGACTACCTGCGGGGTAATGAGCAGTTCTTC
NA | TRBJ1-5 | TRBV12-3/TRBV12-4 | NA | CASSQATNQPQHF | TGTGCCAGCAGTCAAGCCACCAATCAGCCCCAGCATTTT
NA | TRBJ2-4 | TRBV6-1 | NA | CASSEAPIAKNIQYF | TGTGCCAGCAGTGAAGCGCCGATAGCCAAAAACATTCAGTACTTC
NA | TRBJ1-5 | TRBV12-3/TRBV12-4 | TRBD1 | CASSRGTGGYQPQHF | TGTGCCAGCAGCCGAGGGACAGGGGGTTATCAGCCCCAGCATTTT
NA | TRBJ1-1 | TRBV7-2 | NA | CASKKTGRDTEAFF | TGTGCCAGCAAAAAGACCGGGAGGGACACTGAAGCTTTCTTT
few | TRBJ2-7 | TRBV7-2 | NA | CASSLQWGGRYEQYF | TGTGCCAGCAGCTTACAGTGGGGGGGCCGTTACGAGCAGTACTTC
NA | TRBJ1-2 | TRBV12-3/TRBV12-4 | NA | CASRRTAGLNYGYTF | TGTGCCAGCAGAAGGACAGCAGGATTAAACTATGGCTACACCTTC
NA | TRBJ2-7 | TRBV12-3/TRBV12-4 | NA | CASSLDSRTSPYF | TGTGCCAGCAGTTTAGACAGTCGTACGAGTCCGTACTTC
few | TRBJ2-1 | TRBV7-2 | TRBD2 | CASSMAGGTINEQFF | TGTGCCAGCAGCATGGCGGGGGGGACTATCAATGAGCAGTTCTTC
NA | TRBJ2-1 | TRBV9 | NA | CASSVQGGPGNEQFF | TGTGCCAGCAGCGTCCAGGGTGGCCCTGGCAATGAGCAGTTCTTC
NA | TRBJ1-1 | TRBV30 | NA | CAWSVQHNTEAFF | TGTGCCTGGAGTGTACAGCACAACACTGAAGCTTTCTTT
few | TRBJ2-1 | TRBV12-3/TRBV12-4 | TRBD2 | CASTAGGPEQFF | TGTGCCAGCACCGCGGGGGGGCCTGAGCAGTTCTTC
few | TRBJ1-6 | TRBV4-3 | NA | CASSQSLREGSPLHF | TGCGCCAGCAGCCAGTCTCTCAGGGAGGGTTCACCCCTCCACTTT
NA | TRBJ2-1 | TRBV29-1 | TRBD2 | CSVDPGLAGGSYNEQFF | TGCAGCGTTGACCCGGGACTAGCGGGGGGGAGTTACAATGAGCAGTTCTTC
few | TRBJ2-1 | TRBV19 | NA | CASSIEGPRHNEQFF | TGTGCCAGTAGTATAGAGGGACCGCGGCACAATGAGCAGTTCTTC
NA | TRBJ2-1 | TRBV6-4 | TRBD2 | CASSDDERGGYNEQFF | TGTGCCAGCAGTGACGACGAGCGGGGGGGCTACAATGAGCAGTTCTTC
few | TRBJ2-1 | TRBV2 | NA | CAIGTAYNEQFF | TGTGCCATAGGGACCGCCTACAATGAGCAGTTCTTC
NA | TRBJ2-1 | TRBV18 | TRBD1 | CASTRGPGGGYNEQFF | TGTGCCAGCACCCGAGGGCCAGGGGGCGGCTACAATGAGCAGTTCTTC
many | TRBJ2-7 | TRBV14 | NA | CASSPGPSYEQYF | TGTGCCAGCAGCCCCGGGCCATCCTACGAGCAGTACTTC